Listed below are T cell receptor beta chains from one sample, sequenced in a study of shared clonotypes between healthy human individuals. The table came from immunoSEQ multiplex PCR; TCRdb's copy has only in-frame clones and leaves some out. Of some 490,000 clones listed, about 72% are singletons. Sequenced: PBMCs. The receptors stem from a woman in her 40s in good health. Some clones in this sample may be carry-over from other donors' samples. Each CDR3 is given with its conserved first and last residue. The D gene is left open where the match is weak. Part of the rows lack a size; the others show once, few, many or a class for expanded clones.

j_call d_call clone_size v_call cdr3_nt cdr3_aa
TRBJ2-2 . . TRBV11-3 TGTGCCAGCAGCTTAGATCAGTGGGGGGCCTTGAACACCGGGGAGCTGTTTTTT CASSLDQWGALNTGELFF
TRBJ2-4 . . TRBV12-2 TGTGCAAGTCGTCCAAGACATTGGACCCCAGGACTAGCGGGATTTAGACTAGCCAAAAACATTCAGTACTTC CASRPRHWTPGLAGFRLAKNIQYF
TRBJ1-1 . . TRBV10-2 TGCGCCAGCAGTGCCCGGGAAAGGACTGAAGCTTTCTTT CASSARERTEAFF
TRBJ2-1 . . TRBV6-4 TGTGCCAGCAGTGACTCGCCCGGCTTCCTCGGGGATGAGCAGTTCTTC CASSDSPGFLGDEQFF
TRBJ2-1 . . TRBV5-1 TGCGCCAGCACACCGCCAGGGGAGAATGAGCAGTTCTTC CASTPPGENEQFF
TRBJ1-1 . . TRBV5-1 TGCGCCAGCAGCCCCAGGCCGGACTCTGAAGCTTTCTTT CASSPRPDSEAFF
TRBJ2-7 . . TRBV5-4 TGTGCCAGCAGCTTTCCCGGGGGTAGGGCGATGGAGCAGTACTTC CASSFPGGRAMEQYF
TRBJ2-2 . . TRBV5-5 TGTGCCAGCAGCTTGAACGCAGGGGACACCGGGGAGCTGTTTTTT CASSLNAGDTGELFF
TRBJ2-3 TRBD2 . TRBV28 TGTGCCAGCAGATCCGCTAGCGGGTATACGCAGTATTTT CASRSASGYTQYF
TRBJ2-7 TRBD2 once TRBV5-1 TGCGCCAGCAGCTTGACTAGCGCCTACGAGCAGTACTTC CASSLTSAYEQYF
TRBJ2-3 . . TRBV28 TGTGCCAGCAGTTTGATGTATAGGGCCACAGATACGCAGTATTTT CASSLMYRATDTQYF
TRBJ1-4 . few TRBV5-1 TGCGCCAGCAGCTTGGACAGTTCCTCGAAAGGGCTGTTTTTT CASSLDSSSKGLFF
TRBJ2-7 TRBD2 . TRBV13 TGTGCCAGCAGCTTAAGACTAGCGGGAGTCGAGCAGTACTTC CASSLRLAGVEQYF
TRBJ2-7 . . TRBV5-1 TGCGCCAGCAGCTGGGACACGGCGGAATCCTACGAGCAGTACTTC CASSWDTAESYEQYF
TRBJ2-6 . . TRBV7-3 TGTGCCAGCAGCCTTACAGGGTGGAGGGACCCTTTCCGGTCTGGGGCCAACGTCCTGACTTTC CASSLTGWRDPFRSGANVLTF
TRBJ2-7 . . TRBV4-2 TGTGCCAGCAGCTTAGCGCCCGCATCCACCTACGAGCAGTACTTC CASSLAPASTYEQYF
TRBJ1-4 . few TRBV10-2 TGCGCCAGCAGATCAGAACCCCTTAATGAAAAACTGTTTTTT CASRSEPLNEKLFF
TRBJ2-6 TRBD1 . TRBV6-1 TGTGCCAGCAGTCAGGGGGCGTCTGGGGCCAACGTCCTGACTTTC CASSQGASGANVLTF
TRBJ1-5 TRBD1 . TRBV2 TGTGCCACACGACAGGGCCGGGGCAATCAGCCCCAGCATTTT CATRQGRGNQPQHF
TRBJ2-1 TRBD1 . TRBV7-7 TGTGCTATTCCGTACAGGGGGCGTCCCTACAATGAGCAGTTCTTC CAIPYRGRPYNEQFF
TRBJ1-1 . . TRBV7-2 TGTGCCAGCAGCAAGAACATGAACACTGAAGCTTTCTTT CASSKNMNTEAFF
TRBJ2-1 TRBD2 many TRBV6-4 TGTGCCAGCAGTGACTCCGGCGGGGGGTCCTACAATGAGCAGTTCTTC CASSDSGGGSYNEQFF
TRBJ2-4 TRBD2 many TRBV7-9 TGTGCCGTCGCGGGACTAGCGGGAGCCAAAAACATTCAGTACTTC CAVAGLAGAKNIQYF
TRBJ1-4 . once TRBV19 TGTGCCAGTAGTATCGTGGGGTGGGATTCTGAAAAACTGTTTTTT CASSIVGWDSEKLFF
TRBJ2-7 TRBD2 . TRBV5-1 TGCGCCAGCAGGATGCGGGAGAGCTCCTACGAGCAGTACTTC CASRMRESSYEQYF
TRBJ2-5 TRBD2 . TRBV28 TGTGCCAGCAGTTCCCTGACTAGCGGGATGAGCGGGGAGACCCAGTACTTC CASSSLTSGMSGETQYF
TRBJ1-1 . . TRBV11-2 TGTGCCAGCAGCTTCCGGCCTTGGGAAGCTTTCTTT CASSFRPWEAFF
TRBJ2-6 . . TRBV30 TGTGCCTGGGGTACCGACAGCTCTGGGGCCAACGTCCTGACTTTC CAWGTDSSGANVLTF
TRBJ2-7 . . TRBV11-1 TGTGCCAGCAGCCTCCGGATGGCCTACGAGCAGTACTTC CASSLRMAYEQYF
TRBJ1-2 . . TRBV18 TGTGCCAGCTCACCACGCGGAGGGGATGGCTACACCTTC CASSPRGGDGYTF
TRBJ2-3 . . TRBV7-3 TGTGCCAGCAGCCCCGGACTGAGCACAGATACGCAGTATTTT CASSPGLSTDTQYF
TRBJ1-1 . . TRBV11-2 TGTGCCAGCAGCTTAGGGTCAGGGACCTACACTGAAGCTTTCTTT CASSLGSGTYTEAFF
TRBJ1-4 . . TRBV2 TGTGCCAGCACCAGAGGGCAGGAACCAGCAAAACTGTTTTTT CASTRGQEPAKLFF
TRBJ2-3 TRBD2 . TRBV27 TGTGCCAGCAGTAGGACTAGCGGGAGGGTCGCAGATACGCAGTATTTT CASSRTSGRVADTQYF
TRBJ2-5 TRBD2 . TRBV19 TGTGCCAGTAGTTTACTAGCGGGGAACCAAGAGACCCAGTACTTC CASSLLAGNQETQYF
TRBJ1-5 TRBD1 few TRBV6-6 TGTGCCAGCAGCCGGGACAGGGGGAACAATCAGCCCCAGCATTTT CASSRDRGNNQPQHF
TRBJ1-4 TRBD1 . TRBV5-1 TGCGCCAGCAGCTTAGACAGGGGGGATGAAAAACTGTTTTTT CASSLDRGDEKLFF
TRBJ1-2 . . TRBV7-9 TGTGCCAGCAGCTTAGTGGGGTCTCGGCATGGCTACACCTTC CASSLVGSRHGYTF
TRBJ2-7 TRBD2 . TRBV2 TGTGCCAGCCCCCGGCTAGCGGGATCCTACGAGCAGTACTTC CASPRLAGSYEQYF